The next 15 T cell receptor beta chains were all read from a single sample in a study of long-term antiretroviral therapy in people with HIV. Investigators performed immunoSEQ version v3.0 at survey level. TCRdb's table, derived via immunoSEQ multiplex PCR, lists solely in-frame clones and lacks some. The profile shows roughly 27,000 clones, around 85% of them singletons. Sample: unsorted PBMCs, taken 2.3 years after starting antiretroviral therapy. Receptors originate from a middle-aged man with HIV.

This chain uses TRBV5-1 with TRBJ2-5; D may correspond to TRBD1 or TRBD2 (5 bases each). The ends were cut back, 5 bases at V and 4 bases at J, with 21 bases in the middle. Germline CDR1 and CDR2: SGHRS and YFSETQ. The CDR3 has 16 amino acids. CDR3 coding DNA: TGCGCCAGCAGGTCCACCCCGGGGCCCTCCTTAGAGACCCAGTACTTC. This encodes CASRSTPGPSLETQYF.

The chain recombines TRBV5-3 with TRBJ2-2; D is unclear. TRBV5-3 qualifies as an ORF whose function is uncertain. V shed 4 bases and J shed 6 bases, with 13 bases lying between them. CDR3 length equals 14 residues. The DNA for the CDR3 is TGTGCCAGAAGCCATCCGGAAGGTGCCGGGGAGCTGTTTTTT. It yields the protein CARSHPEGAGELFF.

This sequence joins TRBV9 and TRBJ2-3; D is perhaps TRBD2 (5 bases). Germline V gene lookup returns CDR1 SGDLS and CDR2 YYNGEE. The ends were cut back, 0 bases at V and 0 bases at J, with 14 bases in the middle. This CDR3 has 17 residues. The CDR3 region is CASSVDHGGGSTDTQYF. In DNA form, the CDR3 reads TGTGCCAGCAGCGTAGACCACGGTGGCGGGAGCACAGATACGCAGTATTTT.

This chain joins TRBV7-2 and TRBJ1-2, with TRBD1 identical over 7 bases. The CDR3 is 14 amino acids. Germline CDR1 and CDR2: SGHTA and FQGNSA. The trim removed 7 bases at V and 5 bases at J, leaving 10 bases unmatched. This CDR3 is CASNDRAGGYGYTF. CDR3 nucleotides: TGTGCCAGCAATGACAGGGCGGGGGGGTATGGCTACACCTTC.

The V and J genes are TRBV5-8 and TRBJ2-7; D may be TRBD1 (6 bases). Germline-derived CDR1 and CDR2 are SGHTS and YDEGEE. This CDR3 region has 16 residues. V lost 6 bases and J 1 base, leaving 20 bases between the germline ends. The CDR3 region is CASILPGTSSSYEQYF. CDR3 DNA sequence: TGTGCCAGCATACTTCCGGGGACATCTTCTTCCTACGAGCAGTACTTC.

The chain combines TRBV20-1 with TRBJ1-2; no reliable D call. The CDR3 is 9 amino acids. V was trimmed by 8 bases and J by 8 bases, leaving 9 bases between them. Germline V gene lookup returns CDR1 DFQATT and CDR2 SNEGSKA (reference sequence). Here the CDR3 reads CSTIWGYTF. The CDR3 DNA reads TGCAGTACTATCTGGGGCTACACCTTC.

The rearrangement uses TRBV11-1 and TRBJ2-7, with D perhaps matching TRBD2 (5 bases). CDR1 is SGHAT, CDR2 FQDESV, per germline (reference sequence). This CDR3 has 14 amino acids. The V end was cut by 5 bases, the J end by 4 bases, with 15 bases between. CDR3 nucleotides: TGTGCCAGCAGCGCAAAAAGCTCGGGATACGAGCAGTACTTC. It yields the protein CASSAKSSGYEQYF.

This sequence joins TRBV5-6 and TRBJ1-2; TRBD1 agrees at 8 bases. The V gene end was trimmed by 0 bases and the J gene end by 5 bases; junction bases not matched to a gene: 3. In germline, CDR1 is SGHDT, CDR2 YYEEEE. The CDR3 spans 14 residues. CDR3 in DNA: TGTGCCAGCAGCTTGGGGACAGGGTCGTATGGCTACACCTTC. Protein sequence: CASSLGTGSYGYTF.

The chain joins TRBV25-1 to TRBJ1-4; no reliable D call. The CDR3 runs 13 residues. CDR1 and CDR2 (germline): MGHDK, SYGVNS. The V gene lost 3 bases and the J gene lost 8 bases, with 10 bases spanning the gap. The CDR3 spells CASSDGVREKLFF. In DNA form, the CDR3 reads TGTGCCAGCAGTGATGGGGTAAGGGAAAAACTGTTTTTT.

V usage is TRBV11-2 and J usage is TRBJ2-5, with 10 bases lining up with TRBD1. J gave up 4 bases and V 4 bases, and 6 bases lay outside the gene matches. The CDR3 extends over 15 amino acids. The germline V gene encodes CDR1 SGHAT and CDR2 FQNNGV. CDR3 loop: CASSSRTGGGETQYF. CDR3 in DNA: TGTGCCAGCAGCTCCCGGACAGGGGGAGGAGAGACCCAGTACTTC. Looking up the rest from reference TRBV11-2 and TRBJ2-5 gives the full variable domain: EAGVAQSPRYKIIEKRQSVAFWCNPISGHATLYWYQQILGQGPKLLIQFQNNGVVDDSQLPKDRFSAERLKGVDSTLKIQPAKLEDSAVYLCASSSRTGGGETQYFGPGTRLLVL.

This chain links TRBV6-5 with TRBJ1-1, with no clear D. This CDR3 is 16 amino acids long. V was pared by 3 bases and J by 1 base, with 15 bases between. Per germline, CDR1 MNHEY and CDR2 SVGAGI. CDR3 sequence reads: CASSYNFGVRNTEAFF. The CDR3 region has the DNA TGTGCCAGCAGTTATAATTTCGGGGTTAGGAACACTGAAGCTTTCTTT.

The chain combines TRBV9 with TRBJ1-5, with TRBD1 matching over 7 bases. Per germline, CDR1 SGDLS and CDR2 YYNGEE. Trimming removed 3 bases from V and 6 bases from J; junction bases left unmatched: 9. This CDR3 is 15 amino acids long. CDR3 sequence: CASSETGDPSQPQHF. The CDR3 region has the DNA TGTGCCAGCAGCGAAACAGGGGACCCGAGTCAGCCCCAGCATTTT.

This clone was counted between two and nine times. The chain uses TRBV19 and TRBJ2-1; 7 bases agree with TRBD1. The CDR3 loop spans 15 amino acids. Germline V gene data show CDR1 as LNHDA and CDR2 as SQIVND (reference sequence). Unmatched junction bases numbered 3, after V lost 4 bases and J lost 0 bases. CDR3 residues: CASSKTGSSYNEQFF. The CDR3 coding sequence is TGTGCCAGTAGTAAGACAGGGAGCTCCTACAATGAGCAGTTCTTC.

The chain combines TRBV5-1 with TRBJ1-1; TRBD1 agrees at 9 bases. Germline V lookup: CDR1 SGHRS, CDR2 YFSETQ. The trim removed 6 bases at V and 2 bases at J, leaving 5 bases unmatched. The CDR3 consists of 14 residues. CDR3 sequence (DNA): TGCGCCAGCACCACGGACAGGGGAAACACTGAAGCTTTCTTT. Its translation: CASTTDRGNTEAFF.

V usage is TRBV29-1 and J usage is TRBJ1-4; TRBD1 is a possible D gene (5 bases). Germline values: CDR1 SQVTM, CDR2 ANQGSEA. Trimming left V 0 bases short and J 11 bases short, with 13 bases between. CDR3 size: 13 residues. Here the CDR3 DNA reads TGCAGCGTTGAAGACCTTCAAAGGGGCAAACTGTTTTTT. Translation: CSVEDLQRGKLFF.